This T cell receptor (beta chain) was observed in a study of cytomegalovirus exposure and HLA in healthy donors. In the study overall: The Caucasian-associated ancestry cluster contained about four fifths of the 398 genotyped donors.

Overall study findings and caveats: TCR beta chains numbering 150 to 200 were designated cytomegalovirus-associated. A missense variant in DCLRE1C was later tied to TCR beta V- and J-gene trimming.

The donors gave bone marrow, and they were healthy. As to this clone: Its target is not known.

PCR was performed using 60 Vbeta and 13 Jbeta primers. Clones were sequenced by immunoSEQ multiplex PCR, and TCRdb holds only the in-frame ones, with some missing. The sample contains around 100,000 clones, 65% to 90% of which appear only once. Sequenced: PBMCs. The sequence was collected from a woman in her late teens or twenties in good health and CMV-seronegative.

The CDR3: CASSPKGLAGGDEQFF. DNA for the CDR3: TGTGCCAGCAGCCCGAAGGGACTAGCGGGCGGCGATGAGCAGTTCTTC. The J gene is TRBJ2-1, the V gene TRBV11-2; TRBD2 matches at 12 bases. The junction had 10 bases not matched to a gene; V was cut back by 5 bases and J by 8 bases. This CDR3 comprises 16 residues. Per germline, CDR1 SGHAT and CDR2 FQNNGV.